Sequencing of this T cell receptor beta chain was carried out in a study of blood T cell repertoires in COVID-19. Study in general: Some COVID-19 samples were acute and others convalescent; all came from the United States, Italy and Spain. In each case, the material was cDNA or gDNA derived from T cells, B-cell-depleted T cells, or PBMCs.

The authors' processing: Researchers report that nucleated cell counts were estimated from reference gene primer amplification. Clones were sequenced by immunoSEQ multiplex PCR, and TCRdb holds only the in-frame ones, with some missing. D and trimming come from the DNA, and the V and J calls and clone size come from that table. This sample has approximately 110,000 clones, with roughly 90% found just once. Germline V CDR1 and CDR2: MNHNY, SVGAGI (reference sequence). V lost 4 bases and J lost 1; bases outside the gene matches: 4. The CDR3 consists of 15 residues. This sequence joins TRBV6-6 and TRBJ2-3; 8 bases agree with TRBD2. The sequenced material came from peripheral blood. This receptor was obtained from a man aged 50 or older with COVID-19, enrolled during active disease. CDR3 sequence reads: CASSSRREGTDTQYF. The DNA of the CDR3 is TGTGCCAGCAGTTCTAGGCGGGAGGGCACAGATACGCAGTATTTT.